The rows below give T cell receptor beta chains drawn from one sample of a study of blood T cells in healthy people across ages. TCRdb ran MiXCR on the 5' RACE reads and lists one entry per CDR3 protein. The repertoire consists of around 870,000 distinct CDR3 sequences, with more than 25% occurring once and the leading ten covering 15% to 20%. The sequenced sample consisted of blood. These TCRs come from a woman of 80 years or more in good health. The conserved cysteine and the conserved F or W are not part of the CDR3 here.

j_gene	v_gene	len	CDR3aa
TRBJ1-2	TRBV6-2/TRBV6-3	11	ASSPGGRNGYT
TRBJ1-1	TRBV12-3/TRBV12-4	14	ASRASSGTGSAEAF
TRBJ2-3	TRBV6-2/TRBV6-3	13	ASSRLAASTDTQY
NA	TRBV7-2	12	ASSLLLAVHEQY
TRBJ2-3	TRBV10-3	13	AISEVHYLADTQY
NA	TRBV6-6	14	ASSYSGTFSYNEQY
TRBJ1-6	TRBV20-1	13	SANPWRQNNSPLH
NA	TRBV12-3/TRBV12-4	12	ASTFGGTGYEQY
TRBJ2-3	TRBV20-1	12	SARDHLSTDTQY
TRBJ1-5	TRBV5-6	15	ASSSTGNRFSNQPQH
TRBJ2-7	TRBV30	12	AWSRTGTASEQY
TRBJ2-7	TRBV6-4	17	ASSTNGTGAVVRSYEQY
TRBJ2-2	TRBV3-1	14	ASSQVTGRANGELF
TRBJ2-5	TRBV29-1	15	SVDSLAGATREETQY
TRBJ1-1	TRBV4-3	13	ASSQDRAVNTEAF
TRBJ1-4	TRBV6-6	10	ASSYRNEKLF
TRBJ2-1	TRBV5-1	13	ASSPGLGSSNEQF
TRBJ1-6	TRBV6-2/TRBV6-3	10	ASSLYYSPLH
TRBJ1-5	TRBV5-5	14	ASSLWGQGANQPQH